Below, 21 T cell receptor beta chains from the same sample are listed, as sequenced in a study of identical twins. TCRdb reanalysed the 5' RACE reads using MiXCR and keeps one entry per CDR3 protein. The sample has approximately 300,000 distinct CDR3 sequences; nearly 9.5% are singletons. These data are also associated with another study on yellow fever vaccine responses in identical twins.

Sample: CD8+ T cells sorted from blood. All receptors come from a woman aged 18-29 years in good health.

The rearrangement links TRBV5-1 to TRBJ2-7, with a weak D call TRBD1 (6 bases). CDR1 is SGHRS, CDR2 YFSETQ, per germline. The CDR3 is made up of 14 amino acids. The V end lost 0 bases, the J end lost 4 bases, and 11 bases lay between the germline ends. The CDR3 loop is CASSLEGTLYEQYF. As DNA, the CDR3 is TGCGCCAGCAGCTTGGAGGGGACACTTTACGAGCAGTACTTC.

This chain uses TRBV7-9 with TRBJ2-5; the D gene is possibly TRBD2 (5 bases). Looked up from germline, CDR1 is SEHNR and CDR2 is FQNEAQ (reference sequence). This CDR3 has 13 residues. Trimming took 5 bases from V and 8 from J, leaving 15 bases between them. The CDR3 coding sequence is TGTGCCAGCAGCCGCGGGCTCATAGGCACCCAGTACTTC. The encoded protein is CASSRGLIGTQYF.

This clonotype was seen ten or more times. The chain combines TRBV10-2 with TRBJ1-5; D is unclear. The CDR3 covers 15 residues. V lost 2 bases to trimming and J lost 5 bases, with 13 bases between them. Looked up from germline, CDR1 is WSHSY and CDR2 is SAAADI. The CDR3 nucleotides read TGCGCCAGCAGTGAGGTGTTGCGGGTGGATCAGCCCCAGCATTTT. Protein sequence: CASSEVLRVDQPQHF.

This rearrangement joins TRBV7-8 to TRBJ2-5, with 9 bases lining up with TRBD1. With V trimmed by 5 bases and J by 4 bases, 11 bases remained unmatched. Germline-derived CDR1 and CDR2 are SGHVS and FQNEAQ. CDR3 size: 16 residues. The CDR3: CASSQDRGGFTETQYF. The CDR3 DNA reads TGTGCCAGCAGCCAGGACAGGGGCGGATTCACAGAGACCCAGTACTTC.

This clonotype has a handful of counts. The CDR3 sequence is CASRNTRTSGNYEQYF. The CDR3 DNA is TGTGCCAGCAGAAATACCAGGACTAGCGGGAACTACGAGCAGTACTTC. The chain recombines TRBV5-6 with TRBJ2-7, with 12 bases fitting TRBD2. Losses at the gene ends were 5 bases for V and 3 bases for J; bases not matched to a gene: 9. Germline CDR1 and CDR2: SGHDT and YYEEEE. The CDR3 runs to 16 residues.

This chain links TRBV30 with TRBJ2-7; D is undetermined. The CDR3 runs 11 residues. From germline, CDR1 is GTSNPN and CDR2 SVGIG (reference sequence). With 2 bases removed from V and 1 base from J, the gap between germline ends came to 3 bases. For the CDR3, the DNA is TGTGCCTGGAGTACATCCTACGAGCAGTACTTC. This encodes CAWSTSYEQYF. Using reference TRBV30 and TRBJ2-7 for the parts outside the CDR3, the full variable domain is SQTIHQWPATLVQPVGSPLSLECTVEGTSNPNLYWYRQAAGRGLQLLFYSVGIGQISSEVPQNLSASRPQDRQFILSSKKLLLSDSGFYLCAWSTSYEQYFGPGTRLTVT.

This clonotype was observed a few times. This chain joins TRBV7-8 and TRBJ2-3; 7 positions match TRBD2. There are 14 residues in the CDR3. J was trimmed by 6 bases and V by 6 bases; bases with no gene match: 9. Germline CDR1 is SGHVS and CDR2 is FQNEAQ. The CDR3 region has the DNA TGTGCCAGCAGGTCGGGGAGGGTCGAGGATACGCAGTATTTT. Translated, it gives CASRSGRVEDTQYF.

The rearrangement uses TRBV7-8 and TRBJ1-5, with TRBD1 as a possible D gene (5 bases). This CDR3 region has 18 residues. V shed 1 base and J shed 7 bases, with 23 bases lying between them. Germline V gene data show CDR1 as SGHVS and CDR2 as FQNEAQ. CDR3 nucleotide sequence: TGTGCCAGCAGCTTAGATGGAGGATTTGGGGGTTTTGGGCAGCCCCAGCATTTT. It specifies CASSLDGGFGGFGQPQHF.

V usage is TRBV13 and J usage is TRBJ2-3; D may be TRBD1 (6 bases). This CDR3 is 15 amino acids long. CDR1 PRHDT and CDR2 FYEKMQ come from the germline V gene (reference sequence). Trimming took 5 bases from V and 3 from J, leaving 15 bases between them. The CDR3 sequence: CASSPQGYSTDTQYF. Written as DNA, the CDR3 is TGTGCCAGCAGCCCACAGGGCTATTCAACAGATACGCAGTATTTT.

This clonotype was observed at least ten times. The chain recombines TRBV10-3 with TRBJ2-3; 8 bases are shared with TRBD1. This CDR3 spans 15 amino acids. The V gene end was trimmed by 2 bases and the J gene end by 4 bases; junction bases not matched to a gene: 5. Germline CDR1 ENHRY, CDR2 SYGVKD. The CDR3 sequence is CAISETPQGADTQYF. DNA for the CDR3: TGTGCCATCAGTGAGACCCCACAGGGGGCAGATACGCAGTATTTT.

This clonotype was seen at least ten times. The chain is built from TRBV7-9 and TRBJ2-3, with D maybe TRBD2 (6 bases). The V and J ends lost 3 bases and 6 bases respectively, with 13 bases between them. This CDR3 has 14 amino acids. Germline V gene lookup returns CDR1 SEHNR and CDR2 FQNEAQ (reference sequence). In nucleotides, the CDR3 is TGTGCCAGCAGCTTGGAGGGCCAAGCGGATACGCAGTATTTT. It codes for CASSLEGQADTQYF.

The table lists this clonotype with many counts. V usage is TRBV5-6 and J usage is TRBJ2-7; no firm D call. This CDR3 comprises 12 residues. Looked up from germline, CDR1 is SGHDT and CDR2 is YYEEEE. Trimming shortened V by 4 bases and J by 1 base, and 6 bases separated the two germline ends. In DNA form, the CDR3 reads TGTGCCAGCAGCCATGGATCCTACGAGCAGTACTTC. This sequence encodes CASSHGSYEQYF.

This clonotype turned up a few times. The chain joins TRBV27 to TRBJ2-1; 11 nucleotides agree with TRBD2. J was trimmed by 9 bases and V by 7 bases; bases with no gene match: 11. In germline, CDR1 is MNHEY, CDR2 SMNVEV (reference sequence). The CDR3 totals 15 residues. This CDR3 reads CASKNTGTSGREQFF. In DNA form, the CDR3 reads TGTGCCAGCAAAAATACCGGGACTAGCGGTCGTGAGCAGTTCTTC.

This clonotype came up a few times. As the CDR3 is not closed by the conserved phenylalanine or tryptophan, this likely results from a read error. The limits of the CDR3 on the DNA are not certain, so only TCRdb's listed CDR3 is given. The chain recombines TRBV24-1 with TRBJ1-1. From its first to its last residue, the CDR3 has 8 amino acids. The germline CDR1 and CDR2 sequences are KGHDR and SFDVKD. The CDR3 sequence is CATSDFPL.

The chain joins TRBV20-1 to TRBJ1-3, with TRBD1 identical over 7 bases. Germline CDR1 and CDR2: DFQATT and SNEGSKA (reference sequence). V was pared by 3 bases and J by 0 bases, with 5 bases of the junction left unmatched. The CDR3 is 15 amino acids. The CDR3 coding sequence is TGCAGTGCTAGTGAGGGGACAGACTCTGGAAACACCATATATTTT. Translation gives CSASEGTDSGNTIYF.

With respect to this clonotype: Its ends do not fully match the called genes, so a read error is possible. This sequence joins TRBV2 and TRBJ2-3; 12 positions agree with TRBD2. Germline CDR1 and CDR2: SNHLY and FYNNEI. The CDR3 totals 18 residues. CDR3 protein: CTSSSTSASGRVTDTQYF. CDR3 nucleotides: TGTACCAGCAGTTCAACTTCGGCTAGCGGGAGGGTCACAGATACGCAGTATTTT.

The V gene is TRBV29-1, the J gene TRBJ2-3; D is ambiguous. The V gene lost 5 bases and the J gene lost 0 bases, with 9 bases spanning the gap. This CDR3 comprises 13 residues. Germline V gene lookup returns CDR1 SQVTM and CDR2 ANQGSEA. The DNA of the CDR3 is TGCAGCGTTCGGGCAGACAGCACAGATACGCAGTATTTT. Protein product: CSVRADSTDTQYF.

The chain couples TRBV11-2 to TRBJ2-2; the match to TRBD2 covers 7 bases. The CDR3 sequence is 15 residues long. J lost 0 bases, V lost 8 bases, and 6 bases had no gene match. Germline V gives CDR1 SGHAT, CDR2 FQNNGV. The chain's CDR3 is CASWGEGTNTGELFF. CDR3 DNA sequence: TGTGCCAGCTGGGGGGAGGGAACGAACACCGGGGAGCTGTTTTTT.

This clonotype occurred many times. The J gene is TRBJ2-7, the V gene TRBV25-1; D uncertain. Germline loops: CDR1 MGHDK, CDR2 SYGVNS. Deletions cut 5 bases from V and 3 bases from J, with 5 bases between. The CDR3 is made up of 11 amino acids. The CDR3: CASSQVYEQYF. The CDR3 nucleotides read TGTGCCAGCAGTCAGGTCTACGAGCAGTACTTC.

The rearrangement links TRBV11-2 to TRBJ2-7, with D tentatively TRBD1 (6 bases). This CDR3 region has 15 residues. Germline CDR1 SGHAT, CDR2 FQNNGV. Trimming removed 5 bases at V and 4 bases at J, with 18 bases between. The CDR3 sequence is CASSVLGTSHYEQYF. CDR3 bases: TGTGCCAGCAGCGTACTCGGGACAAGCCATTACGAGCAGTACTTC.

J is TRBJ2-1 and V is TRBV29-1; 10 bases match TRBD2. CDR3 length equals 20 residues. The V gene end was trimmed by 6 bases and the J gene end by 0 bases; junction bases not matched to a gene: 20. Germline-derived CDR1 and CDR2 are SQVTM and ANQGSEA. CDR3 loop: CSVFFLGNETSGFSYNEQFF. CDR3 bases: TGCAGCGTATTTTTCCTTGGGAACGAGACTAGCGGGTTCTCCTACAATGAGCAGTTCTTC.